This T cell receptor beta chain was identified in a study of T-cell memory formation after mild COVID-19. Trimming removed 6 bases at V and 8 bases at J, with 13 bases between. The CDR3 is 13 residues long. Whole-study findings and limits: CD4+ contracting clones were mainly CM and EM; CD8+ ones, EMRA.

From the 5' RACE reads, TCRdb called clonotypes with MiXCR, one entry per CDR3 protein. The data show 550,000 to 700,000 distinct CDR3 sequences, with approximately 15% seen just once and roughly 7.7% held by the top ten. This clonotype was counted between two and nine times. Its antigen is not identified. The sample consisted of PBMCs or a T cell subset sorted from them (not recorded which). The receptor was derived from an adult woman who had mild COVID-19 (a few samples of this study predate the infection). Cell type and time point are not known. V is TRBV12-3 or TRBV12-4 and J is TRBJ2-2, with D possibly matching TRBD2 (7 bases). This CDR3 reads CASSQGGGGELFF. In DNA form, the CDR3 reads TGTGCCAGCAGCCAGGGAGGGGGAGGGGAGCTGTTTTTT.